These T cell receptor beta chains were read from a single sample in a study of T cell clusters in autoimmune cytopenias. Each CDR3 protein gets one entry in TCRdb, which reprocessed the multiplex PCR reads and gives no DNA. Its listing shows approximately 8,800 distinct CDR3 sequences. Source material: peripheral blood. These receptors were obtained from a human donor with an autoimmune cytopenia or autoimmune hepatitis (not recorded which). Each CDR3 is given with its conserved first and last residue. The order of the fields is clone size, V gene, CDR3 length, J gene, CDR3 protein. Not every row has a clone size; where given, it reads once, few, many or a size class.

medium-sized	TRBV6-5	15	TRBJ2-3	CASSDSSGSGDTQYF
.	TRBV30	16	TRBJ2-3	CAWRNARTRSTDTQYF
.	TRBV7-2	17	TRBJ2-1	CASSSAPRAAAYNEQFF
medium-sized	TRBV7-2	13	TRBJ2-7	CASSSGGGYEQYF
medium-sized	TRBV18	14	TRBJ1-1	CASSASTGNTEAFF
.	TRBV12-3/TRBV12-4	15	TRBJ1-5	CASRQSTGANQPQHF
medium-sized	TRBV18	15	TRBJ2-5	CASSPRQGREETQYF
medium-sized	TRBV19	13	TRBJ1-4	CASSPRANEKLFF
.	TRBV5-4	14	TRBJ2-7	CASSPFVRGSEQYF
.	TRBV5-5	15	TRBJ1-1	CASSLERTSWTEAFF
.	TRBV30	12	TRBJ1-1	CAWSLGNTEAFF
.	TRBV20-1	16	TRBJ1-2	CSARDIKRGYLYGYTF
.	TRBV28	15	TRBJ1-6	CASSPTVGFESPLHF
medium-sized	TRBV27	13	TRBJ2-7	CASSPIDRYEQYF
.	TRBV6-1	11	TRBJ2-7	CASHVTVEQYF
.	TRBV29-1	14	TRBJ1-2	CSVPAGASNYGYTF
.	TRBV6-6	15	TRBJ1-6	CASTRNRDRRSPLHF
.	TRBV10-3	16	TRBJ2-5	CAISELPPSGQETQYF
.	TRBV30	14	TRBJ2-7	CAWSIREGGYEQYF
medium-sized	TRBV19	16	TRBJ2-1	CASSIRAGSSYNEQFF
medium-sized	TRBV15	17	TRBJ2-1	CATSREKRLALANEQFF
medium-sized	TRBV18	13	TRBJ1-4	CASSQGQNEKLFF
.	TRBV30	15	TRBJ2-5	CAWSVLAGGGETQYF
medium-sized	TRBV12-3/TRBV12-4	13	TRBJ2-7	CASSLAGPYEQYF
.	TRBV6-5	14	TRBJ1-6	CASSGGQGYSPLHF
.	TRBV5-6	14	TRBJ2-5	CASSLVREMETQYF
.	TRBV19	18	TRBJ1-5	CASTSRGQGASSNQPQHF
medium-sized	TRBV7-6	11	TRBJ2-1	CASSLGREQFF
.	TRBV19	15	TRBJ1-2	CASSIDYGTSYGYTF
.	TRBV20-1	14	TRBJ2-7	CSATPGLAEFEQYF
.	TRBV20-1	17	TRBJ2-6	CSATPGQGYSGANVLTF
medium-sized	TRBV6-5	15	TRBJ1-4	CASSEGQGAFEKLFF
medium-sized	TRBV13	15	TRBJ1-2	CASSSRHALNYGYTF
.	TRBV18	15	TRBJ2-5	CASSRGSGSAETQYF
medium-sized	TRBV5-7	12	TRBJ2-7	CASSLGRAEQYF
.	TRBV5-1	15	TRBJ2-1	CASSSTSGSVYEQFF
medium-sized	TRBV5-6	12	TRBJ1-2	CASSLFGNGYTF
medium-sized	TRBV29-1	14	TRBJ2-1	CSVVGSVAGNEQFF
medium-sized	TRBV19	15	TRBJ1-5	CASRGTGYFNQPQHF
.	TRBV6-5	14	TRBJ1-5	CASSALVGKQPQHF
.	TRBV18	15	TRBJ2-7	CASSPPSGSGYEQYF